This TCR beta chain was captured by sequencing in a study of low-dose radiotherapy and immunotherapy resistance in tumors. The wider study: Administration of intravenous cyclophosphamide at 200 mg/m2 took place every two weeks, one day before radiation and immunotherapy. With cycle 1 day 1 as the start, patients took oral aspirin 300 mg daily for four cycles.

Germline V gives CDR1 SGHAT, CDR2 FQNNGV. The CDR3 extends over 12 amino acids. Trimming took off 1 base at V and 5 bases at J, with 4 bases between the two ends. First-strand cDNA used TRAV- and TRBV-specific primers, covering alpha and beta chains. TCRs were put through approximately 20 PCR cycles of amplification with Phusion. A constant-region primer and the V-primer adapter served as the primer pair. TCRdb reprocessed the reads via MiXCR and lists one record per CDR3 protein. In the table there are more than 90,000 distinct CDR3 sequences, around 20% of which are singletons. Indicated time point: after trial treatment. The treatment here: LDRT plus nivolumab, ipilimumab, low-dose cyclophosphamide and aspirin (RACIN trial). In the RACIN dose-escalation trial, donors got nivolumab plus ipilimumab with aspirin, cyclophosphamide and radiotherapy.

The sample consisted of PBMCs, taken after low-dose radiotherapy plus immunotherapy. The clonotype comes from a male donor with prostate cancer. The chain links TRBV11-2 to TRBJ2-3; no firm D call. For the CDR3, the DNA is TGTGCCAGCAGCTTAGTCCAAGATACGCAGTATTTT. Encoded protein: CASSLVQDTQYF.